These T cell receptor beta chains were read from a single sample in a study of blood T cell repertoires in COVID-19. Data came from immunoSEQ multiplex PCR; TCRdb stores just in-frame clones and leaves some out. The data show about 280,000 clones, around nine tenths seen once. Sequenced material: peripheral blood. The receptors stem from a woman between 40 and 55 years old who had recovered from COVID-19. The CDR3 runs from the conserved cysteine through the conserved F or W. A D gene is named only where the DNA matches it firmly. Clone sizes are given selectively: once, few, many, or a class where the clone is expanded.

V gene: TRBV6-1
D gene: TRBD1
J gene: TRBJ1-4
clone size: .
CDR3 protein: CASSDDRDANEKLFF
CDR3 DNA: TGTGCCAGCAGTGACGACAGGGATGCTAATGAAAAACTGTTTTTT

V gene: TRBV7-2
D gene: TRBD2
J gene: TRBJ2-5
clone size: .
CDR3 protein: CASSLALAGGETQYF
CDR3 DNA: TGTGCCAGCAGCTTAGCACTAGCGGGAGGAGAGACCCAGTACTTC

V gene: TRBV7-2
D gene: .
J gene: TRBJ1-1
clone size: once
CDR3 protein: CASSLVGKGEAFF
CDR3 DNA: TGTGCCAGCAGCTTAGTCGGGAAGGGTGAAGCTTTCTTT

V gene: TRBV3-1/TRBV3-2
D gene: TRBD2
J gene: TRBJ2-3
clone size: .
CDR3 protein: CASSGLAGATDTQYF
CDR3 DNA: TGTGCCAGCAGCGGACTAGCGGGAGCCACAGATACGCAGTATTTT

V gene: TRBV11-3
D gene: TRBD2
J gene: TRBJ2-7
clone size: .
CDR3 protein: CASSLGGLAGLYEQYF
CDR3 DNA: TGTGCCAGCAGCTTAGGTGGACTAGCGGGGCTCTACGAGCAGTACTTC

V gene: TRBV27
D gene: .
J gene: TRBJ1-1
clone size: .
CDR3 protein: CASSLWAENTEAFF
CDR3 DNA: TGTGCCAGCAGTTTATGGGCCGAGAACACTGAAGCTTTCTTT

V gene: TRBV18
D gene: .
J gene: TRBJ2-1
clone size: .
CDR3 protein: CASSGNNEQFF
CDR3 DNA: TGTGCCAGCTCCGGTAACAATGAGCAGTTCTTC

V gene: TRBV10-1
D gene: TRBD2
J gene: TRBJ2-3
clone size: .
CDR3 protein: CASSGVAGVGDTQYF
CDR3 DNA: TGCGCCAGCAGTGGTGTAGCGGGAGTAGGAGATACGCAGTATTTT

V gene: TRBV18
D gene: TRBD2
J gene: TRBJ2-1
clone size: .
CDR3 protein: CASSPGTSGSDRQFF
CDR3 DNA: TGTGCCAGCTCACCGGGGACTAGCGGGAGTGACCGCCAGTTCTTC

V gene: TRBV30
D gene: TRBD1
J gene: TRBJ1-5
clone size: .
CDR3 protein: CAWGTGVGHQPQHF
CDR3 DNA: TGTGCCTGGGGGACAGGGGTCGGGCATCAGCCCCAGCATTTT

V gene: TRBV12-5
D gene: TRBD1
J gene: TRBJ1-1
clone size: .
CDR3 protein: CATGTGEGTEAFF
CDR3 DNA: TGTGCTACCGGGACAGGAGAGGGCACTGAAGCTTTCTTT

V gene: TRBV30
D gene: .
J gene: TRBJ1-5
clone size: few
CDR3 protein: CAWNRDGGNQPQHF
CDR3 DNA: TGTGCCTGGAACCGGGATGGTGGCAATCAGCCCCAGCATTTT

V gene: TRBV6-2/TRBV6-3
D gene: .
J gene: TRBJ2-7
clone size: .
CDR3 protein: CASSRATTGPYEQYF
CDR3 DNA: TGTGCCAGCAGTAGAGCAACAACAGGCCCATACGAGCAGTACTTC

V gene: TRBV5-1
D gene: TRBD1
J gene: TRBJ2-1
clone size: .
CDR3 protein: CASWTGLVPRYNEQFF
CDR3 DNA: TGCGCCAGCTGGACAGGGTTAGTTCCCCGCTACAATGAGCAGTTCTTC

V gene: TRBV6-5
D gene: .
J gene: TRBJ2-7
clone size: .
CDR3 protein: CASSSRWPSYEQYF
CDR3 DNA: TGTGCCAGCAGTTCCAGATGGCCCTCCTACGAGCAGTACTTC

V gene: TRBV7-3
D gene: TRBD2
J gene: TRBJ2-5
clone size: .
CDR3 protein: CASSIAGGPSETQYF
CDR3 DNA: TGTGCCAGCAGCATAGCGGGAGGGCCCTCGGAGACCCAGTACTTC

V gene: TRBV18
D gene: .
J gene: TRBJ2-3
clone size: once
CDR3 protein: CASSPQYTDTQYF
CDR3 DNA: TGTGCCAGCTCACCGCAGTACACAGATACGCAGTATTTT

V gene: TRBV6-1
D gene: TRBD2
J gene: TRBJ2-1
clone size: .
CDR3 protein: CASSEFLAGNEQFF
CDR3 DNA: TGTGCCAGCAGTGAATTCCTAGCGGGCAATGAGCAGTTCTTC

V gene: TRBV27
D gene: .
J gene: TRBJ2-4
clone size: .
CDR3 protein: CASRQDQENIQYF
CDR3 DNA: TGTGCCAGCAGACAGGACCAGGAAAACATTCAGTACTTC

V gene: TRBV11-2
D gene: TRBD2
J gene: TRBJ2-1
clone size: .
CDR3 protein: CASSPGTSGSNEQFF
CDR3 DNA: TGTGCCAGCAGCCCTGGGACTAGCGGGAGTAATGAGCAGTTCTTC

V gene: TRBV7-9
D gene: TRBD2
J gene: TRBJ2-5
clone size: .
CDR3 protein: CASSASGVETQYF
CDR3 DNA: TGTGCCAGCAGCGCTAGCGGGGTGGAGACCCAGTACTTC

V gene: TRBV6-5
D gene: .
J gene: TRBJ1-5
clone size: .
CDR3 protein: CASSQSGVNQPQHF
CDR3 DNA: TGTGCCAGCAGCCAGTCAGGGGTCAATCAGCCCCAGCATTTT

V gene: TRBV6-1
D gene: .
J gene: TRBJ2-2
clone size: .
CDR3 protein: CASSEFSGLTGELFF
CDR3 DNA: TGTGCCAGCAGTGAATTTTCAGGTCTTACCGGGGAGCTGTTTTTT

V gene: TRBV7-9
D gene: .
J gene: TRBJ1-4
clone size: .
CDR3 protein: CASSLGQGNEKLFF
CDR3 DNA: TGTGCCAGCAGCTTAGGTCAGGGTAACGAAAAACTGTTTTTT

V gene: TRBV21-1
D gene: .
J gene: TRBJ2-3
clone size: .
CDR3 protein: CASSQKWGRGNQYF
CDR3 DNA: .

V gene: TRBV3-1/TRBV3-2
D gene: .
J gene: TRBJ2-3
clone size: .
CDR3 protein: CASSQGRVDTQYF
CDR3 DNA: TGTGCCAGCAGCCAAGGGAGGGTGGATACGCAGTATTTT

V gene: TRBV19
D gene: .
J gene: TRBJ1-3
clone size: .
CDR3 protein: CASSSSVRVGNTIYF
CDR3 DNA: TGTGCCAGTAGCTCATCCGTGAGAGTTGGAAACACCATATATTTT

V gene: TRBV5-1
D gene: .
J gene: TRBJ2-7
clone size: .
CDR3 protein: CASSFTGEVYEQYF
CDR3 DNA: TGCGCCAGCAGCTTCACAGGGGAGGTTTACGAGCAGTACTTC

V gene: TRBV11-3
D gene: TRBD1
J gene: TRBJ2-7
clone size: .
CDR3 protein: CASSLEGSGQGSYEQYF
CDR3 DNA: TGTGCCAGCAGCTTAGAGGGGTCGGGACAGGGGTCCTACGAGCAGTACTTC

V gene: TRBV28
D gene: .
J gene: TRBJ2-7
clone size: once
CDR3 protein: CATRLGELGEQYF
CDR3 DNA: TGTGCCACCCGCCTAGGAGAACTAGGCGAGCAGTACTTC

V gene: TRBV5-1
D gene: .
J gene: TRBJ2-2
clone size: once
CDR3 protein: CASSSGLLRPTGELFF
CDR3 DNA: TGCGCCAGCAGCTCCGGACTACTTCGACCCACCGGGGAGCTGTTTTTT

V gene: TRBV3-1/TRBV3-2
D gene: TRBD1
J gene: TRBJ1-2
clone size: .
CDR3 protein: CASSQTPGGGYGYTF
CDR3 DNA: TGTGCCAGCAGCCAAACGCCAGGGGGCGGGTATGGCTACACCTTC

V gene: TRBV27
D gene: TRBD2
J gene: TRBJ2-3
clone size: .
CDR3 protein: CASSLTLAYTDTQYF
CDR3 DNA: TGTGCCAGCAGTTTAACACTAGCGTACACAGATACGCAGTATTTT

V gene: TRBV9
D gene: TRBD2
J gene: TRBJ2-3
clone size: .
CDR3 protein: CASSVEVAGGADTQYF
CDR3 DNA: TGTGCCAGCAGCGTAGAGGTAGCGGGAGGTGCAGATACGCAGTATTTT

V gene: TRBV9
D gene: .
J gene: TRBJ2-1
clone size: .
CDR3 protein: CASSVSSHNEQFF
CDR3 DNA: TGTGCCAGCAGCGTTAGTTCCCACAATGAGCAGTTCTTC

V gene: TRBV11-2
D gene: .
J gene: TRBJ1-1
clone size: .
CDR3 protein: CASSLSDMNTEAFF
CDR3 DNA: TGTGCCAGCAGCTTGTCGGACATGAACACTGAAGCTTTCTTT

V gene: TRBV18
D gene: TRBD1
J gene: TRBJ2-5
clone size: .
CDR3 protein: CASSARDRAQETQYF
CDR3 DNA: TGTGCCAGCTCGGCCCGGGACAGGGCACAAGAGACCCAGTACTTC

V gene: TRBV28
D gene: TRBD1
J gene: TRBJ2-7
clone size: .
CDR3 protein: CASRPGTGIYEQYF
CDR3 DNA: TGTGCCAGCAGGCCCGGGACAGGGATCTACGAGCAGTACTTC

V gene: TRBV18
D gene: .
J gene: TRBJ2-7
clone size: .
CDR3 protein: CASSPPRGSYEQYF
CDR3 DNA: TGTGCCAGCTCACCTCCTCGCGGCTCCTACGAGCAGTACTTC

V gene: TRBV28
D gene: .
J gene: TRBJ2-5
clone size: .
CDR3 protein: CATELVETQYF
CDR3 DNA: TGTGCCACCGAGTTGGTAGAGACCCAGTACTTC

V gene: TRBV10-1
D gene: TRBD2
J gene: TRBJ2-7
clone size: .
CDR3 protein: CASSEHGLAGAEQYF
CDR3 DNA: TGCGCCAGCAGTGAGCACGGACTAGCGGGAGCCGAGCAGTACTTC

V gene: TRBV5-6
D gene: .
J gene: TRBJ1-2
clone size: once
CDR3 protein: CASTNSPYGYTF
CDR3 DNA: TGTGCCAGCACCAACAGTCCCTATGGCTACACCTTC

V gene: TRBV24-1
D gene: TRBD2
J gene: TRBJ2-3
clone size: .
CDR3 protein: CATSFGGSDTQYF
CDR3 DNA: TGTGCCACCAGTTTCGGGGGGTCAGATACGCAGTATTTT

V gene: TRBV30
D gene: .
J gene: TRBJ1-5
clone size: .
CDR3 protein: CAWSRGNQPQHF
CDR3 DNA: TGTGCCTGGAGTCGCGGCAATCAGCCCCAGCATTTT

V gene: TRBV2
D gene: TRBD1
J gene: TRBJ1-5
clone size: .
CDR3 protein: CASSDGTGYSNQPQHF
CDR3 DNA: TGTGCCAGCAGTGACGGGACAGGGTATAGCAATCAGCCCCAGCATTTT

V gene: TRBV30
D gene: .
J gene: TRBJ2-3
clone size: .
CDR3 protein: CAWSVPGSVTDTQYF
CDR3 DNA: TGTGCCTGGAGTGTACCCGGGAGTGTCACAGATACGCAGTATTTT

V gene: TRBV27
D gene: TRBD1
J gene: TRBJ1-2
clone size: few
CDR3 protein: CASSGPRTGNYGYTF
CDR3 DNA: TGTGCCAGCAGTGGGCCCAGGACAGGGAACTATGGCTACACCTTC

V gene: TRBV27
D gene: TRBD2
J gene: TRBJ2-1
clone size: .
CDR3 protein: CASTPSGSSYNEQFF
CDR3 DNA: TGTGCCAGCACCCCTAGCGGGAGCTCCTACAATGAGCAGTTCTTC

V gene: TRBV19
D gene: TRBD1
J gene: TRBJ1-1
clone size: .
CDR3 protein: CASSMGQGRLMNTEAFF
CDR3 DNA: TGTGCCAGTAGTATGGGACAGGGGCGCCTCATGAACACTGAAGCTTTCTTT

V gene: TRBV18
D gene: .
J gene: TRBJ2-7
clone size: .
CDR3 protein: CASSLGGGGDSEQYF
CDR3 DNA: TGTGCCAGCTCACTCGGGGGAGGAGGGGATTCCGAGCAGTACTTC

V gene: TRBV7-2
D gene: TRBD2
J gene: TRBJ2-1
clone size: .
CDR3 protein: CASSISGSSYNEQFF
CDR3 DNA: TGTGCCAGCAGCATTAGCGGGAGCTCCTACAATGAGCAGTTCTTC

V gene: TRBV29-1
D gene: TRBD1
J gene: TRBJ2-2
clone size: .
CDR3 protein: CSVQGAHTGELFF
CDR3 DNA: TGCAGCGTCCAGGGGGCGCACACCGGGGAGCTGTTTTTT

V gene: TRBV6-2/TRBV6-3
D gene: TRBD2
J gene: TRBJ2-2
clone size: .
CDR3 protein: CASSYSTSGRVALYTRELFF
CDR3 DNA: TGTGCCAGCAGTTACTCGACTAGCGGGAGAGTGGCGTTGTACACCAGGGAGCTGTTTTTT

V gene: TRBV5-1
D gene: TRBD1
J gene: TRBJ2-2
clone size: .
CDR3 protein: CASSSGQAVRELFF
CDR3 DNA: TGCGCCAGCAGCTCGGGACAGGCCGTCCGGGAGCTGTTTTTT

V gene: TRBV6-6
D gene: .
J gene: TRBJ2-3
clone size: .
CDR3 protein: CASSLRGFSTDTQYF
CDR3 DNA: TGTGCCAGCAGTTTACGAGGGTTTAGCACAGATACGCAGTATTTT